The clone carrying this T cell receptor (beta chain) was picked up a small number of times. Compared with germline, one end of the junction differs, possibly owing to a read error. This record belongs to a study of blood T cells in healthy people across ages. A J-beta primer mix and a sample-barcoded 5' primer were used in a second PCR of about 6 to 12 cycles. TCRdb re-called the 5' RACE reads through MiXCR, storing one row per CDR3 protein. The table records 550,000 to 650,000 distinct CDR3 sequences, over 25% of them present only once. Investigators took around 10 milliliters of peripheral blood from every donor. Isolation yielded PBMCs, at least 7 million per sample, in every case. The CDR3 covers 13 residues. Germline CDR1 and CDR2: SGHRS and YFSETQ. A further study also used this sample, focusing on T cells of mothers and their children.

The genes are TRBV5-1 and TRBJ2-7, with D perhaps given as TRBD1 or TRBD2 (6 bases each). The source of this sequence is a boy younger than 10 in good health. The sample comprised blood. The chain's CDR3 is CAGSPEGGYEQYF. As DNA, the CDR3 is TGCGCCGGCAGCCCGGAGGGGGGATACGAGCAGTACTTC.